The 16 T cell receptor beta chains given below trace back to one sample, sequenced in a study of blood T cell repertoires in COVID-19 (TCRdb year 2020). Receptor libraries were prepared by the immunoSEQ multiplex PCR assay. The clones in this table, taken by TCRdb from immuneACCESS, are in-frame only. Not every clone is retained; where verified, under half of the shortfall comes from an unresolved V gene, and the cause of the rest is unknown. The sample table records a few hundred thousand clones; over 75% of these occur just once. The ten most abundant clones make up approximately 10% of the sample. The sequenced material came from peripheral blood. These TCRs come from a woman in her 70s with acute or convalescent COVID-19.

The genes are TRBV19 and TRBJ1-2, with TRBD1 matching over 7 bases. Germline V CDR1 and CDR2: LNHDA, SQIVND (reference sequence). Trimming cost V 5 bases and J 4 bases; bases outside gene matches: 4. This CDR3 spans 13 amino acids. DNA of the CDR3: TGTGCCAGTAGTGCACAGGGGAGCTATGGCTACACCTTC. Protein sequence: CASSAQGSYGYTF.

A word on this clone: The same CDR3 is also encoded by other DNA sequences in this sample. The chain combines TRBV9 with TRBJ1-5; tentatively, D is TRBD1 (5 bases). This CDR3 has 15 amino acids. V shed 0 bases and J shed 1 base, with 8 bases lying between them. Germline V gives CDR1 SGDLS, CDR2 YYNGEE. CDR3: CASSVGSGSNQPQHF. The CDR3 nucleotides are TGTGCCAGCAGCGTAGGGTCAGGGAGCAATCAGCCCCAGCATTTT.

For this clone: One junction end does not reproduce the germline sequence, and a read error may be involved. The CDR3 region is CASSIAGGEETQYF. The CDR3 DNA is TGTGCCAGCAGCATAGCGGGGGGAGAAGAGACCCAGTACTTC. The chain is built from TRBV7-8 and TRBJ2-5; 10 bases are shared with TRBD2. In germline, CDR1 is SGHVS, CDR2 FQNEAQ. The CDR3 totals 14 residues.

DNA of the CDR3: TGTGCCACCAAACGGGACACCCACAATGAGCAGTTCTTC. This encodes CATKRDTHNEQFF. The chain joins TRBV6-5 to TRBJ2-1; a weak D match, TRBD1 (6 bases). The CDR3 consists of 13 residues. The V gene lost 10 bases and the J gene lost 5 bases, with 15 bases spanning the gap. CDR1 MNHEY and CDR2 SVGAGI come from the germline V gene.

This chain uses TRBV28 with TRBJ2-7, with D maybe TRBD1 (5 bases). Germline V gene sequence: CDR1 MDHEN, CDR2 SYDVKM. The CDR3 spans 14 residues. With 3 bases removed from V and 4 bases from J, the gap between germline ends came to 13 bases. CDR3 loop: CASSLLDTIYEQYF. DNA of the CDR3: TGTGCCAGCAGTTTGCTGGACACAATTTACGAGCAGTACTTC.

The CDR3: CASSARSGGDNEQFF. In nucleotides, the CDR3 is TGCGCCAGCAGCGCCCGGAGCGGGGGGGACAATGAGCAGTTCTTC. The V call is TRBV5-1, the J call TRBJ2-1; 10 positions match TRBD2. Germline-derived CDR1 and CDR2 are SGHRS and YFSETQ. The CDR3 spans 15 residues. Trimming at V came to 4 bases and at J to 5 bases, leaving 6 bases not matched to a gene.

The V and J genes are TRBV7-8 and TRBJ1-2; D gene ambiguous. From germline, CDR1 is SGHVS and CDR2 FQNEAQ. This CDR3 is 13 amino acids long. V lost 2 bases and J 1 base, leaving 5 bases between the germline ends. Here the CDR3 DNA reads TGTGCCAGCAGCTTAAACATTAACTATGGCTACACCTTC. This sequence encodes CASSLNINYGYTF.

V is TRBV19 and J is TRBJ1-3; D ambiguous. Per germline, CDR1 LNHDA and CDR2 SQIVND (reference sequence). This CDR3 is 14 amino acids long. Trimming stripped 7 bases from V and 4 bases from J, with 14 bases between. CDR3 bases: TGTGCCAGTACCCCGGGGTACGTCGGAAACACCATATATTTT. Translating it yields CASTPGYVGNTIYF.

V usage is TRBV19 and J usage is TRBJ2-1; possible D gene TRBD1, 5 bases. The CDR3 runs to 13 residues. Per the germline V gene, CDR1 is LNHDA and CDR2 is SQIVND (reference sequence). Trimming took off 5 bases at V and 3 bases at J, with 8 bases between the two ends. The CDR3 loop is CASSRGHYNEQFF. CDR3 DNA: TGTGCCAGTAGTCGCGGACACTACAATGAGCAGTTCTTC.

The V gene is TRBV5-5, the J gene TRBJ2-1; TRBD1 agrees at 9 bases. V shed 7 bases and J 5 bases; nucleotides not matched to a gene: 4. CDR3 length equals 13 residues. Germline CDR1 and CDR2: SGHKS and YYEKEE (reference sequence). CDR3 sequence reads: CASVGTGHNEQFF. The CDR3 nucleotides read TGTGCCAGCGTAGGGACAGGGCACAATGAGCAGTTCTTC.

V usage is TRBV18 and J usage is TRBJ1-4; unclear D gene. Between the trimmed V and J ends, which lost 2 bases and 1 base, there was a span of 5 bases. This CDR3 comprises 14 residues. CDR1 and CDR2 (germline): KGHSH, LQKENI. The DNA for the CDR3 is TGTGCCAGCTCACCAGAGGGAACTAATGAAAAACTGTTTTTT. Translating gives CASSPEGTNEKLFF.

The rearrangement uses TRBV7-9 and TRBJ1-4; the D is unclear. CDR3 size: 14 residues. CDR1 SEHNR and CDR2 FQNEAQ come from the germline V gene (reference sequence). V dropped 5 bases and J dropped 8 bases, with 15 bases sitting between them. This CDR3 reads CASSQAVQTEKLFF. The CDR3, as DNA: TGTGCCAGCAGCCAGGCCGTGCAGACCGAAAAACTGTTTTTT.

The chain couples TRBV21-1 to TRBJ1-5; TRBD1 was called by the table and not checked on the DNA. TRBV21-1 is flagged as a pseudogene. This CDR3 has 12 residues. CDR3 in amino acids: CASSPPVRAQHF. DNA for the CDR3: TGTGCCAGCAGTCCCCCGGTCAGGGCCCAGCATTTT.

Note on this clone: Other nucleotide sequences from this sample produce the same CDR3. As DNA, the CDR3 is TGTGCCAGCAGCCTCGCAGGGGACTATGGCTACACCTTC. It encodes CASSLAGDYGYTF. This chain connects TRBV5-4 to TRBJ1-2, with D tentatively TRBD1 (6 bases). Germline V CDR1 and CDR2: SGHNT, YYREEE (reference sequence). The CDR3 consists of 13 residues. Between the trimmed V and J ends, which lost 4 bases and 3 bases, there was a span of 10 bases.

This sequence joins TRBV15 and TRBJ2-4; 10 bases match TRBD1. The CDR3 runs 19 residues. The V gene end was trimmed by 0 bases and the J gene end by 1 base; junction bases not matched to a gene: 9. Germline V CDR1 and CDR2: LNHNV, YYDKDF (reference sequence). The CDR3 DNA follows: TGTGCCACCAGCAGAGATAAGCCGACGGGACAGGGGGCCAAAAACATTCAGTACTTC. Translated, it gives CATSRDKPTGQGAKNIQYF. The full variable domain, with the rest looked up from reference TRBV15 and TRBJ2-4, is DAMVIQNPRYQVTQFGKPVTLSCSQTLNHNVMYWYQQKSSQAPKLLFHYYDKDFNNEADTPDNFQSRRPNTSFCFLDIRSPGLGDTAMYLCATSRDKPTGQGAKNIQYFGAGTRLSVL.

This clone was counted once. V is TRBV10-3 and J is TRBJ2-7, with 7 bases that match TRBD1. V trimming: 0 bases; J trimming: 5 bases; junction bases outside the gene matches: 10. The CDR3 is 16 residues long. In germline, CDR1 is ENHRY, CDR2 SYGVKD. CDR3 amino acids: CAISESVVRGFNEQYF. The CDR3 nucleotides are TGTGCCATCAGTGAGTCGGTAGTCAGGGGGTTTAACGAGCAGTACTTC.